Listed below are T cell receptor beta chains from one sample, sequenced in a study of blood T cell repertoires in COVID-19. Some clones are missing from TCRdb's copy, which holds only in-frame ones; the method was immunoSEQ multiplex PCR. There are a few hundred thousand clones in the sample; roughly 85% occur only once, and roughly 2% lies in the top ten. Sequenced input: PBMCs or T cells enriched from blood (not recorded which). The receptors were sampled from a young man who had recovered from COVID-19. CDR3s leave out the opening cysteine and the closing phenylalanine or tryptophan.

v_gene,j_gene,CDR3aa
TRBV15,TRBJ1-1,ATSRGAGPNTEAF
TRBV12-3/TRBV12-4,TRBJ2-1,ASSFQGVNEQF
TRBV11-2,TRBJ2-1,ASSLDSELAGAGLEQF
TRBV4-3,TRBJ1-3,ASSQDNSFSGNTIY
TRBV7-7,TRBJ2-2,ASSPGGGVNTGELF
TRBV19,TRBJ2-3,ASMGTGGSDTQY
TRBV6-1,TRBJ2-3,ASSERGRLAGKFTDTQY
TRBV7-2,TRBJ2-2,ASSSGIGELF
TRBV5-4,TRBJ2-7,ASSASKSEQY
TRBV7-9,TRBJ2-2,ASSYSAGQGAGELF
TRBV5-4,TRBJ1-1,ASSLGLGGNTEAF
TRBV5-5,TRBJ1-4,ASSEIPGHTNEKLF
TRBV6-5,TRBJ1-2,ASSSYSYGYT
TRBV3-1/TRBV3-2,TRBJ1-5,ASSSGGVNQPQH
TRBV5-4,TRBJ1-4,ASSLSSGQGSEKLF
TRBV7-8,TRBJ2-7,ASSLTQTIDEQY
TRBV27,TRBJ1-4,ASSSSGGATNEKLF
TRBV5-4,TRBJ2-7,ASSTDRGSYEQY
TRBV7-2,TRBJ1-5,ASSLGGTRNQPQH
TRBV7-2,TRBJ1-2,ASSFTGVQELGYT
TRBV12-3/TRBV12-4,TRBJ2-2,ASTRDTGELF
TRBV3-1/TRBV3-2,TRBJ2-1,ASSQVLSGAGDEQF
TRBV27,TRBJ2-2,ASSLRGALGGELF
TRBV7-8,TRBJ2-1,ASSLAPGSSYNEQF